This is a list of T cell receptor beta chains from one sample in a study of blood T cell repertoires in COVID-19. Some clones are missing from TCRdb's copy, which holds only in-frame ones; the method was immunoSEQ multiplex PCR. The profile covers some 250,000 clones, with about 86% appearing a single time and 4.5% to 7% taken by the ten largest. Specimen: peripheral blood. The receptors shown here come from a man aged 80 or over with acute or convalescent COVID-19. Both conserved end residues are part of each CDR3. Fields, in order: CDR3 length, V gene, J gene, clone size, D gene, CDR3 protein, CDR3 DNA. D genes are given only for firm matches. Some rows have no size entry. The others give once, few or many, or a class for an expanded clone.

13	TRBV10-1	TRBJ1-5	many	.	CASSPDRGQPQHF	TGCGCCAGCAGTCCGGACAGAGGGCAGCCCCAGCATTTT
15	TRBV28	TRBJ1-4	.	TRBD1	CASSQGGRLNEKLFF	TGTGCCAGCAGCCAGGGGGGCAGGTTAAATGAAAAACTGTTTTTT
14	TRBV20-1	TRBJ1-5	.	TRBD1	CSASPPGGYQPQHF	TGCAGTGCTAGTCCTCCAGGGGGGTATCAGCCCCAGCATTTT
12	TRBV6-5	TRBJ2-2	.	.	CASSYVIGELFF	TGTGCCAGCAGTTATGTTATCGGGGAGCTGTTTTTT
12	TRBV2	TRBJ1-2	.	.	CASRLDAGGYTF	TGTGCCAGCCGGTTGGATGCGGGTGGCTACACCTTC
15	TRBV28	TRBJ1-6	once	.	CASSPADSYNSPLHF	TGTGCCAGCAGCCCCGCGGACAGTTATAATTCACCCCTCCACTTT
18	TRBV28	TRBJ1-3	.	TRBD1	CASSSGQDLLLSGNTIYF	TGTGCCAGCAGCTCGGGACAGGACCTACTCCTCTCTGGAAACACCATATATTTT
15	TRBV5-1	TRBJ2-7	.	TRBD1	CASSTGQGSTYEQYF	TGCGCCAGCAGCACGGGACAGGGGTCAACCTACGAGCAGTACTTC
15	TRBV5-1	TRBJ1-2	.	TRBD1	CASSLEGTASYGYTF	TGCGCCAGCAGCTTGGAGGGGACAGCCTCCTATGGCTACACCTTC
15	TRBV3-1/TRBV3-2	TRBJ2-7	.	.	CASSQGPGTPYEQYF	TGTGCCAGCAGCCAAGGCCCCGGGACACCGTACGAGCAGTACTTC
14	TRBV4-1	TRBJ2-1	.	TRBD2	CASSLWGGYNEQFF	TGCGCCAGCAGCCTGTGGGGGGGCTACAATGAGCAGTTCTTC
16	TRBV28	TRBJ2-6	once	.	CASSFSPRAGANVLTF	TGTGCCAGCAGTTTTTCCCCCCGGGCTGGGGCCAACGTCCTGACTTTC
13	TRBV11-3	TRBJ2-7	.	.	CASSLVGAGEQYF	TGTGCCAGCAGCTTAGTAGGGGCGGGAGAGCAGTACTTC
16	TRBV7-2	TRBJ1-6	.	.	CASSPGRSSYNSPLHF	TGTGCCAGCAGCCCCGGTCGGAGCTCCTATAATTCACCCCTCCACTTT
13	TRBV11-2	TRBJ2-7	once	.	CASSIDRSYEQYF	TGTGCCAGCAGCATTGACAGGAGCTACGAGCAGTACTTC
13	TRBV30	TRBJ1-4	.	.	CASPGEVGEKLFF	TGTGCCTCGCCCGGGGAGGTCGGTGAAAAACTGTTTTTT
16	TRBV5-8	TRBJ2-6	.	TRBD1	CASSRGHYSGANVLTF	TGTGCCAGCTCCAGGGGGCACTACTCTGGGGCCAACGTCCTGACTTTC
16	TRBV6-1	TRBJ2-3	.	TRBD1	CASSELRGQGPDTQYF	TGTGCCAGCAGTGAACTTAGGGGACAGGGGCCAGATACGCAGTATTTT
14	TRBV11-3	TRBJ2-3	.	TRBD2	CASSLDGRGDTQYF	TGTGCCAGCAGCTTAGATGGGAGGGGAGATACGCAGTATTTT
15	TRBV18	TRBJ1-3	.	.	CASSRLTDSGNTIYF	TGTGCCAGCTCACGACTGACAGACTCTGGAAACACCATATATTTT
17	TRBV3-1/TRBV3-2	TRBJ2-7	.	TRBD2	CASSGTSGRGRAYEQYF	TGTGCCAGCAGCGGGACTAGCGGGAGAGGGAGGGCCTACGAGCAGTACTTC
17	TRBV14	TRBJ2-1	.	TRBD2	CASSQDSTSGRDNEQFF	TGTGCCAGCAGCCAAGACTCGACTAGCGGGAGGGATAATGAGCAGTTCTTC
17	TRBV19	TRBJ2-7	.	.	CASSEGRNLGTYYEQYF	TGTGCCAGTAGTGAGGGACGGAACCTTGGGACTTACTACGAGCAGTACTTC
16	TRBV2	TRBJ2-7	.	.	CARGTPQGGMGYEQYF	TGTGCCAGAGGAACGCCCCAGGGGGGAATGGGGTACGAGCAGTACTTC